These 21 T cell receptor beta chains originate from one sample sequenced in a study of cytomegalovirus exposure and HLA in healthy donors. In the PCR, 60 Vbeta and 13 Jbeta primers were used. Sequenced by immunoSEQ multiplex PCR; TCRdb stores in-frame clones only, minus some. The sample contains over 30,000 clones, 84% of which appear only once. Sequencing was done on a sample of PBMCs. These receptors all stem from a young woman in good health and CMV-seronegative.

This sequence joins TRBV9 and TRBJ2-5; 8 bases are shared with TRBD2. The J call may be in error: the DNA end matches TRBJ2-7 better. This CDR3 has 14 amino acids. Germline CDR1 reads SGDLS; CDR2 reads YYNGEE. CDR3 protein: CASSPFSGGSEQYF. In DNA, the CDR3 is TGTGCCAGCAGCCCATTTTCGGGGGGGTCCGAGCAGTACTTC.

The table lists this clone with a count of one. The chain has TRBV28 and TRBJ1-2; possibly TRBD1 for D (6 bases). V was trimmed by 8 bases and J by 2 bases, leaving 15 bases between them. The CDR3 contains 14 residues. Germline assignment: CDR1 MDHEN and CDR2 SYDVKM. This CDR3 is CASQYEGDNYGYTF. The CDR3 DNA reads as TGTGCCAGCCAGTATGAGGGGGACAACTATGGCTACACCTTC.

CDR3 amino acids: CASSLGVGSQLNEQFF. The CDR3 DNA reads as TGTGCCAGCAGTTTGGGCGTCGGGAGCCAGCTCAATGAGCAGTTCTTC. This sequence joins TRBV28 and TRBJ2-1, with a weak D call TRBD2 (6 bases). V was cut by 3 bases and J by 6 bases, with 18 bases left in between. Germline CDR1 reads MDHEN; CDR2 reads SYDVKM. The CDR3 sequence is 16 residues long.

The V gene is TRBV7-9, the J gene TRBJ1-2; TRBD1 might be the D (5 bases). Between the trimmed V and J ends, which lost 5 bases and 0 bases, there was a span of 10 bases. Germline values: CDR1 SEHNR, CDR2 FQNEAQ (reference sequence). The CDR3 length is 14 residues. The DNA for the CDR3 is TGTGCCAGCAGCCCAGGGTCCTCTAACTATGGCTACACCTTC. This gives the protein CASSPGSSNYGYTF.

The genes are TRBV7-9 and TRBJ2-3; D is possibly TRBD1 (6 bases). The CDR3 runs 16 residues. Germline lookup yields CDR1 SEHNR and CDR2 FQNEAQ (reference sequence). Trimming removed 4 bases at V and 4 bases at J, with 18 bases between. CDR3 loop: CASSSLAGVDSDTQYF. The CDR3, as DNA: TGTGCCAGCAGCTCCCTCGCAGGGGTAGACTCAGATACGCAGTATTTT.

This clone has just a few counts. A read error may produce the germline difference seen at one junction end. V gene TRBV19 combines with J gene TRBJ1-5; the match to TRBD1 covers 9 bases. The CDR3 extends over 13 amino acids. Germline CDR1 reads LNHDA; CDR2 reads SQIVND (reference sequence). The CDR3 loop reads CASRDRGNQPQNF. CDR3 bases: TGTGCCAGTAGGGACAGGGGTAATCAGCCCCAGAATTTT. The full variable domain, its missing parts supplied by reference TRBV19 and TRBJ1-5, is DGGITQSPKYLFRKEGQNVTLSCEQNLNHDAMYWYRQDPGQGLRLIYYSQIVNDFQKGDIAEGYSVSREKKESFPLTVTSAQKNPTAFYLCASRDRGNQPQNFGDGTRLSIL.

This clone has just a few counts. The V call is TRBV7-9, the J call TRBJ2-7, with D possibly matching TRBD2 (6 bases). Germline-derived CDR1 and CDR2 are SEHNR and FQNEAQ (reference sequence). This CDR3 has 15 residues. V gave up 5 bases and J gave up 4 bases, with 18 bases separating them. The CDR3 coding sequence is TGTGCCAGCAGCCAGCCTACTAGCTTCGGGTACGAGCAGTACTTC. Protein: CASSQPTSFGYEQYF. Together with reference TRBV7-9 and TRBJ2-7, the CDR3 gives the full variable domain: DTGVSQNPRHKITKRGQNVTFRCDPISEHNRLYWYRQTLGQGPEFLTYFQNEAQLEKSRLLSDRFSAERPKGSFSTLEIQRTEQGDSAMYLCASSQPTSFGYEQYFGPGTRLTVT.

The count of this clone is one. The chain links TRBV28 to TRBJ1-5; 8 nucleotides match TRBD1. CDR1 is MDHEN and CDR2 is SYDVKM in the germline V gene. The CDR3 contains 15 residues. V shed 3 bases, J shed 9 bases, and the junction held 10 bases outside the gene matches. CDR3 residues: CASSLAPGGETPQHF. CDR3 nucleotides: TGTGCCAGCAGTTTGGCCCCAGGGGGCGAGACGCCCCAGCATTTT.

The CDR3 here is CASSPPFGRGVDEQYF. The CDR3 DNA sequence: TGTGCCAGCTCACCACCGTTCGGCAGGGGGGTCGACGAGCAGTACTTC. J is TRBJ2-7 and V is TRBV18, with D perhaps TRBD1 (7 bases). Trimming removed 0 bases from V and 5 bases from J, with 17 bases in between. In germline, CDR1 is KGHSH, CDR2 LQKENI. This CDR3 has 16 residues.

Concerning this clone: The same CDR3 can be traced to other DNA sequences in this sample. The chain couples TRBV19 to TRBJ2-7, with TRBD1 matching over 10 bases. Trimming cost V 3 bases and J 0 bases; bases outside gene matches: 2. Germline CDR1 and CDR2: LNHDA and SQIVND (reference sequence). This CDR3 is built from 15 residues. CDR3 sequence: CASSMRDRGSYEQYF. CDR3 nucleotide sequence: TGTGCCAGTAGTATGCGGGACAGGGGCTCCTACGAGCAGTACTTC.

J is TRBJ1-6 and V is TRBV2; no definite D call. V lost 5 bases and J 2 bases, leaving 10 bases between the germline ends. CDR1 is SNHLY, CDR2 FYNNEI, per germline. CDR3 length: 15 residues. The CDR3 loop is CASSFSGTYNSPLHF. Written as DNA, the CDR3 is TGTGCCAGCAGTTTTTCGGGAACCTATAATTCACCCCTCCACTTT.

This clone was seen a few times. The rearrangement links TRBV30 to TRBJ2-4; D possibly corresponds to TRBD2 (8 bases). The CDR3 runs 13 residues. Germline V lookup: CDR1 GTSNPN, CDR2 SVGIG (reference sequence). The germline V and J ends were trimmed by 3 bases and 7 bases, with 13 bases remaining between them. This chain's CDR3 is CAWRIAGQNIQYF. The DNA of the CDR3 is TGTGCCTGGAGAATAGCGGGACAGAACATTCAGTACTTC. Full variable domain (missing parts from reference TRBV30 and TRBJ2-4): SQTIHQWPATLVQPVGSPLSLECTVEGTSNPNLYWYRQAAGRGLQLLFYSVGIGQISSEVPQNLSASRPQDRQFILSSKKLLLSDSGFYLCAWRIAGQNIQYFGAGTRLSVL.

The chain carries TRBV27 and TRBJ2-7, with TRBD2 matching 9 bases. The V segment lost 2 bases and the J segment 4 bases; nucleotides outside the gene matches: 9. This CDR3 is built from 16 residues. From germline, CDR1 is MNHEY and CDR2 SMNVEV (reference sequence). The CDR3 region has the DNA TGTGCCAGCAGTTTAAGTAGCGGGAGTTCCAAATACGAGCAGTACTTC. Its translation is CASSLSSGSSKYEQYF.

The chain combines TRBV19 with TRBJ2-7; 7 nucleotides agree with TRBD1. Per the germline V gene, CDR1 is LNHDA and CDR2 is SQIVND (reference sequence). The V gene end was trimmed by 3 bases and the J gene end by 2 bases; junction bases not matched to a gene: 4. The CDR3 is 14 amino acids. DNA for the CDR3: TGTGCCAGTAGTATGGAGACAGGGCCCTACGAGCAGTACTTC. It encodes CASSMETGPYEQYF.

The V and J genes are TRBV30 and TRBJ1-4; unclear D gene. V was trimmed by 4 bases and J by 4 bases, leaving 10 bases between them. The germline V gene has CDR1 GTSNPN and CDR2 SVGIG (reference sequence). This CDR3 contains 13 residues. CDR3 loop: CAWTSQNNEKLFF. The CDR3 nucleotides are TGTGCCTGGACGTCGCAGAATAATGAAAAACTGTTTTTT.

The chain carries TRBV25-1 and TRBJ2-5; TRBD2 matches 7 bases. The better agreement between TRBJ2-7 and the DNA end casts doubt on the J call. Per the germline V gene, CDR1 is MGHDK and CDR2 is SYGVNS. This CDR3 has 12 residues. CDR3: CATRTSSYEQYF. Written as DNA, the CDR3 is TGTGCCACTCGGACTAGCTCCTACGAGCAGTACTTC.

The chain is built from TRBV9 and TRBJ1-3; D perhaps matches TRBD1 (6 bases). This CDR3 contains 16 residues. Germline V gene sequence: CDR1 SGDLS, CDR2 YYNGEE. Trimming stripped 5 bases from V and 3 bases from J, with 18 bases between. This CDR3 is CASSDIGGQFGNTIYF. In DNA, the CDR3 is TGTGCCAGCAGTGATATAGGAGGACAGTTTGGAAACACCATATATTTT.

As for this clone: An end of the junction differs from the germline gene, which may be a read error. The chain combines TRBV5-1 with TRBJ1-2; 8 nucleotides align to TRBD1. Germline V CDR1 and CDR2: SGHRS, YFSETQ. The CDR3 consists of 13 residues. CDR3 nucleotides: TGCGCCAGCAGCAAGACAGGGGAGGGTGGCTACCCCTTC. Translating gives CASSKTGEGGYPF.

The J gene is TRBJ2-1, the V gene TRBV27; no definite D call. CDR3 length: 14 residues. Germline V gives CDR1 MNHEY, CDR2 SMNVEV (reference sequence). The V end was cut by 7 bases, the J end by 0 bases, with 10 bases between. Here the CDR3 DNA reads TGTGCCAGCATGTTAGCTAGCTCCTACAATGAGCAGTTCTTC. It yields the protein CASMLASSYNEQFF.

Concerning this clone itself: One junction end disagrees with the germline gene, perhaps due to a read error. The chain couples TRBV5-1 to TRBJ1-2; D may be TRBD1 (6 bases). Germline values: CDR1 SGHRS, CDR2 YFSETQ. The CDR3 is made up of 15 amino acids. The CDR3 loop reads CASSLEGDSNYGYPF. In DNA, the CDR3 is TGCGCCAGCAGCTTGGAGGGGGATTCCAACTATGGCTACCCCTTC.

The chain combines TRBV11-2 with TRBJ1-2; a possible D gene is TRBD1 (5 bases). The CDR3 is 13 amino acids. V gave up 1 base and J gave up 8 bases, with 11 bases separating them. Germline CDR1 and CDR2: SGHAT and FQNNGV. The CDR3 DNA sequence: TGTGCCAGCAGCTTAGGTGGGGCGGAGGGCTACACCTTC. This codes for CASSLGGAEGYTF. The variable domain in full, with the rest retrieved from reference TRBV11-2 and TRBJ1-2, is EAGVAQSPRYKIIEKRQSVAFWCNPISGHATLYWYQQILGQGPKLLIQFQNNGVVDDSQLPKDRFSAERLKGVDSTLKIQPAKLEDSAVYLCASSLGGAEGYTFGSGTRLTVV.